This T cell receptor beta chain was obtained from a study of T cell responses to AZD1222 COVID-19 vaccine. Regarding the study as a whole: The sample set comprised mostly white British donors with more females, and clonal diversity was possibly underestimated. Across spike, vaccine-associated CD4 TCRs were found, dominant at 160-218 and 743-854.

As concerns this clone: What it binds is not known.

Second-dose intervals near 4 or 12 weeks were combined. Data came from immunoSEQ multiplex PCR; TCRdb stores just in-frame clones and leaves some out. This sample has roughly 120,000 clones, with 88% found just once. This TCR derives from an adult who received the AZD1222 COVID-19 vaccine. Sequencing used peripheral blood, obtained 28 days after the second AZD1222 dose.

The CDR3 reads CATSRDVTSGGGGTGELFF. The CDR3 DNA reads as TGTGCCACCAGCAGAGATGTGACTAGCGGGGGGGGTGGCACCGGGGAGCTGTTTTTT. J is TRBJ2-2 and V is TRBV15; 14 bases fit TRBD2. The germline gives CDR1 LNHNV, CDR2 YYDKDF (reference sequence). This CDR3 contains 19 residues. V gave up 0 bases and J gave up 4 bases; unmatched junction bases: 7. Full variable domain (missing parts from reference TRBV15 and TRBJ2-2): DAMVIQNPRYQVTQFGKPVTLSCSQTLNHNVMYWYQQKSSQAPKLLFHYYDKDFNNEADTPDNFQSRRPNTSFCFLDIRSPGLGDTAMYLCATSRDVTSGGGGTGELFFGEGSRLTVL.